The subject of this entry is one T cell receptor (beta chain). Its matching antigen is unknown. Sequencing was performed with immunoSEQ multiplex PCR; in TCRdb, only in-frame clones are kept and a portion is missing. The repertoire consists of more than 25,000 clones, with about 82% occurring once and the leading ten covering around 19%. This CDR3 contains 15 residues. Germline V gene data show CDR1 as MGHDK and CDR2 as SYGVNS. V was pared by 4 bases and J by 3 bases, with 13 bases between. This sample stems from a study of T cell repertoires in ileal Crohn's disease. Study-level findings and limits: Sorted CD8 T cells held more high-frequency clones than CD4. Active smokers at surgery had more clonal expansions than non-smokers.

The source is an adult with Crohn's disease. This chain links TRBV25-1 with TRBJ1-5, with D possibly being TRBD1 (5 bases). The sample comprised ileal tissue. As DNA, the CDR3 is TGTGCCAGCAGTGCTGCTGGGGCGAACAATCAGCCCCAGCATTTT. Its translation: CASSAAGANNQPQHF.